This T cell receptor beta chain came from a study of blood T cell repertoires in COVID-19. This clone came up once. As handled by the study authors: Estimation of nucleated cell counts was performed using reference gene primer amplification. Assay used: immunoSEQ multiplex PCR; TCRdb lists only in-frame clones, some missing. D and trimming were read from the DNA, whereas the V and J calls and clone size are those reported in that table. The sample records about 150,000 clones, approximately 83% being singletons. Germline V gives CDR1 SQVTM, CDR2 ANQGSEA. This CDR3 comprises 13 residues. Unmatched junction bases numbered 1, after V lost 6 bases and J lost 1 base.

The origin of this receptor is a man aged 65 to 79 with acute or convalescent COVID-19. Material: peripheral blood. V gene TRBV29-1 combines with J gene TRBJ2-2; 8 bases are shared with TRBD2. Here the CDR3 DNA reads TGCAGCGTGAGCGGGGGGAACACCGGGGAGCTGTTTTTT. This translates into CSVSGGNTGELFF.